Listed below are T cell receptor beta chains from one sample, sequenced in a study of a mutant IDH1 vaccine in newly diagnosed glioma. The table came from immunoSEQ multiplex PCR; TCRdb's copy has only in-frame clones and leaves some out. The data hold around 41,000 clones, with 80% to 85% observed a single time. Antigens for these TCRs are unknown. Sample: PBMCs, taken from a glioma patient whose treatment included an IDH1 peptide vaccine. The receptors shown here come from a man in his forties with glioma. The CDR3 runs from the conserved cysteine through the conserved F or W. A D gene is named only where the DNA matches it firmly.

v_gene: TRBV5-1; d_gene: .; j_gene: TRBJ2-7; CDR3aa: CASSSTTGTLNFYEQYF; CDR3nt: TGCGCCAGCAGCTCAACGACCGGGACTCTTAATTTCTACGAGCAGTACTTC
v_gene: TRBV5-1; d_gene: .; j_gene: TRBJ2-2; CDR3aa: CASSLVQTTGELFF; CDR3nt: TGCGCCAGCAGCTTAGTTCAGACTACCGGGGAGCTGTTTTTT
v_gene: TRBV7-3; d_gene: TRBD2; j_gene: TRBJ2-1; CDR3aa: CASSLGTSAYNEQFF; CDR3nt: TGTGCCAGCAGCTTGGGGACTAGCGCATACAATGAGCAGTTCTTC
v_gene: TRBV7-2; d_gene: .; j_gene: TRBJ1-1; CDR3aa: CASSLVRNTEAFF; CDR3nt: TGTGCCAGCAGCTTAGTCAGGAACACTGAAGCTTTCTTT
v_gene: TRBV28; d_gene: TRBD1; j_gene: TRBJ2-5; CDR3aa: CASSLAGTGVSETQYF; CDR3nt: TGTGCCAGCAGTTTGGCTGGGACAGGGGTTTCAGAGACCCAGTACTTC
v_gene: TRBV7-3; d_gene: TRBD2; j_gene: TRBJ2-5; CDR3aa: CASSLGMGLAGVRETQYF; CDR3nt: TGTGCCAGCAGCTTAGGGATGGGACTAGCGGGAGTTCGGGAGACCCAGTACTTC
v_gene: TRBV2; d_gene: .; j_gene: TRBJ1-5; CDR3aa: CASVSRGGHQPQHF; CDR3nt: TGTGCCAGCGTATCGAGGGGGGGACATCAGCCCCAGCATTTT
v_gene: TRBV6-5; d_gene: .; j_gene: TRBJ2-1; CDR3aa: CASSTSGASYNEQFF; CDR3nt: TGTGCCAGCAGTACCTCAGGGGCGTCCTACAATGAGCAGTTCTTC
v_gene: TRBV2; d_gene: .; j_gene: TRBJ2-2; CDR3aa: CASSRRDQTGELFF; CDR3nt: TGTGCCAGCAGTAGACGAGATCAAACCGGGGAGCTGTTTTTT
v_gene: TRBV6-5; d_gene: .; j_gene: TRBJ2-3; CDR3aa: CASGNWATHTDTQYF; CDR3nt: TGTGCCAGCGGAAATTGGGCTACTCACACAGATACGCAGTATTTT
v_gene: TRBV27; d_gene: TRBD1; j_gene: TRBJ2-7; CDR3aa: CASSFGTGAANYEQYF; CDR3nt: TGTGCCAGCAGTTTCGGGACAGGGGCCGCGAACTACGAGCAGTACTTC
v_gene: TRBV5-6; d_gene: .; j_gene: TRBJ2-3; CDR3aa: CASSRGADTQYF; CDR3nt: TGTGCCAGCAGTCGGGGCGCAGATACGCAGTATTTT
v_gene: TRBV9; d_gene: TRBD1; j_gene: TRBJ2-5; CDR3aa: CASSVTGGEKTQYF; CDR3nt: TGTGCCAGCAGCGTGACAGGGGGCGAAAAGACCCAGTACTTC
v_gene: TRBV5-4; d_gene: .; j_gene: TRBJ1-3; CDR3aa: CASSSERDSGNTIYF; CDR3nt: TGTGCCAGCAGCTCGGAGCGGGATTCTGGAAACACCATATATTTT